The clone carrying this T cell receptor beta chain turned up a few times. The antigen is unknown. This specimen comes from a study of blood T cells in healthy people across ages. The study, taken as a whole, reports: Unsorted PBMCs prevented conclusive naive versus antigen-experienced comparison.

Primed by a sample-barcoded 5' primer and a J-beta primer mix, a second PCR proceeded for 7 to 11 cycles. TCRdb redid the calling of the 5' RACE reads with MiXCR, one entry per CDR3 protein. The table records 1.5 million to 2 million distinct CDR3 sequences, roughly a third of them present only once. Trimming took 6 bases from V and 5 from J; bases not matched to a gene: 18. The V gene's germline CDR1 is SQVTM and CDR2 ANQGSEA. The CDR3 loop spans 17 amino acids. Each donor had ten milliliters of peripheral blood drawn. What was sequenced was blood. The gene calls are TRBV29-1 and TRBJ1-2, with TRBD1 identical over 10 bases. The TCR was taken from a woman in her 30s in good health. CDR3 loop: CSVSGGSTPGQGYGYTF. In DNA form, the CDR3 reads TGCAGCGTCTCGGGGGGGAGCACACCGGGACAGGGGTATGGCTACACCTTC.